One and the same sample provided the 22 T cell receptor beta chains below, sequenced in a study of CXCR3-negative and CXCR3-positive naive CD8 T cells. Libraries of TRB cDNA were made by 5' RACE and carried UMIs. TCRdb re-called the 5' RACE reads, yielding one record per CDR3 amino acid sequence without DNA. The sample has over 150,000 distinct CDR3 sequences. Study results and limitations: CXCR3-positive naive cells had more hydrophobic TRB CDR3s than CXCR3-negative naive cells.

Antigens of these TCRs are unknown. The specimen sequenced was naive CXCR3+ CD8+ T cells from blood. Documented subset: CD45RO-CCR7+CD27+CD95- naive CD8+ T cells expressing CXCR3 (TNR3+). All receptors derive from a human donor in good health. Some clones in this sample may be carry-over from other donors' samples.

The V and J genes are TRBV9 and TRBJ2-5; the D call of TRBD1 rests on TCRdb alone, since no DNA is present to check it. Germline values: CDR1 SGDLS, CDR2 YYNGEE. This CDR3 is 12 amino acids long. Here the CDR3 reads CASSTPGETQYF.

This chain uses TRBV21-1 with TRBJ1-1. TRBV21-1 is assigned pseudogene status. The CDR3 is 12 amino acids. CDR3: CASSKGDTEAFF.

The chain links TRBV4-1 to TRBJ2-5. This CDR3 contains 14 residues. In germline, CDR1 is MGHRA, CDR2 YSYEKL. CDR3 region: CASSQEVAGETQYF.

The rearrangement links TRBV5-1 to TRBJ1-1; TCRdb returns TRBD1, unconfirmable since there is no DNA. Germline CDR1 and CDR2: SGHRS and YFSETQ. The CDR3 consists of 14 residues. The CDR3 is CASSSTGEYTEAFF.

The gene calls are TRBV6-2 or TRBV6-3 and TRBJ1-5; TCRdb picks TRBD1, but there is no DNA to check that call. This CDR3 contains 14 residues. Germline CDR1 is MNHEY and CDR2 is SVGEGT. CDR3 sequence reads: CASSWRQGWEPQHF.

The V gene is TRBV29-1, the J gene TRBJ2-7; TCRdb picks TRBD2, but there is no DNA to check that call. Germline V gene sequence: CDR1 SQVTM, CDR2 ANQGSEA. The CDR3 totals 18 residues. This chain's CDR3 is CSLPEEGRLFKLCNEQYF.

V is TRBV14 and J is TRBJ2-7; TCRdb's D gene call, TRBD2, goes unchecked for lack of DNA. Germline CDR1 and CDR2: SGHDN and FVKESK. There are 15 residues in the CDR3. The CDR3 sequence is CASSQESAGSYEQYF.

This sequence joins TRBV9 and TRBJ1-1; no DNA is available, so the TRBD1 call from TCRdb remains unchecked. Looked up from germline, CDR1 is SGDLS and CDR2 is YYNGEE. The CDR3 is 13 amino acids. CDR3 in amino acids: CASSEGVNTEAFF.

The rearrangement links TRBV7-9 to TRBJ1-2. CDR1 is SEHNR, CDR2 FQNEAQ, per germline (reference sequence). CDR3 length equals 17 residues. The CDR3 loop is CASSSGLSEERVYGYTF.

The rearrangement joins TRBV10-3 to TRBJ2-7; TCRdb lists TRBD1, though no DNA is available to test this call. CDR3 length equals 18 residues. Germline values: CDR1 ENHRY, CDR2 SYGVKD. CDR3 protein: CAISGTGTSGTQGYEQYF.

The CDR3 loop is CASSWDRGSDEQYF. The rearrangement uses TRBV27 and TRBJ2-7; the TCRdb D gene call, TRBD1, has no DNA to confirm it. This CDR3 has 14 residues. CDR1 MNHEY and CDR2 SMNVEV come from the germline V gene (reference sequence).

The CDR3 spells CASSLSYRTQNTGELFF. V and J are TRBV7-9 and TRBJ2-2; absent DNA, TCRdb's TRBD1 call cannot be checked. The CDR3 runs 17 residues. Germline assignment: CDR1 SEHNR and CDR2 FQNEAQ (reference sequence).

V usage is TRBV29-1 and J usage is TRBJ2-7; no DNA is available, so the TRBD1 call from TCRdb remains unchecked. CDR3 length: 14 amino acids. CDR1 is SQVTM, CDR2 ANQGSEA, per germline. This chain's CDR3 is CSPSRDRGEYEQYF.

The J gene is TRBJ2-3, the V gene TRBV9; TCRdb selects TRBD2, and the lack of DNA leaves this call unchecked. Germline V gene sequence: CDR1 SGDLS, CDR2 YYNGEE. The CDR3 length is 17 residues. This CDR3 reads CASSPWSGLAETDTQYF.

The chain couples TRBV7-6 to TRBJ2-7; TCRdb picks TRBD1, but there is no DNA to check that call. Germline V gives CDR1 SGHVS, CDR2 FNYEAQ. CDR3 length: 15 residues. CDR3: CASSLGVRQGDEQYF.

This chain's CDR3 is CASSPGLGENNEQFF. J is TRBJ2-1 and V is TRBV28; there is no DNA to check the TCRdb D call of TRBD2. The CDR3 contains 15 residues. Germline lookup yields CDR1 MDHEN and CDR2 SYDVKM.

The genes are TRBV13 and TRBJ2-7; TCRdb's assignment of TRBD2 cannot be checked, as there is no DNA. This CDR3 contains 16 residues. CDR1 and CDR2 from the germline V gene are PRHDT and FYEKMQ (reference sequence). CDR3 protein: CASSPGLAESSYEQYF.

CDR3: CASGGVAGETYEQYF. The chain recombines TRBV7-8 with TRBJ2-7; TCRdb gives TRBD2 as the D gene, but with no DNA this cannot be confirmed. This CDR3 spans 15 amino acids. Germline CDR1 is SGHVS and CDR2 is FQNEAQ.

V usage is TRBV29-1 and J usage is TRBJ2-7; TCRdb picks TRBD2, but there is no DNA to check that call. CDR3 length equals 15 residues. Germline values: CDR1 SQVTM, CDR2 ANQGSEA. CDR3: CSVVMRARASYEQYF.

The chain recombines TRBV20-1 with TRBJ2-7; TCRdb indicates TRBD1, and absent DNA this call remains unverified. Germline CDR1 DFQATT, CDR2 SNEGSKA (reference sequence). This CDR3 has 13 residues. CDR3 residues: CSANDRGRYEQYF.

The rearrangement joins TRBV3-1 to TRBJ2-7; TCRdb calls TRBD1, which cannot be checked without DNA. Germline lookup yields CDR1 LGHDT and CDR2 YNNKEL (reference sequence). The length of the CDR3 is 13 residues. The CDR3 protein is CASSSDTAYEQYF.

The chain recombines TRBV19 with TRBJ2-2; the TCRdb call, TRBD1, lacks DNA for checking. This CDR3 spans 14 amino acids. Germline lookup yields CDR1 LNHDA and CDR2 SQIVND (reference sequence). CDR3 sequence reads: CASSHSGGTGELFF. Together with reference TRBV19 and TRBJ2-2, the CDR3 gives the full variable domain: DGGITQSPKYLFRKEGQNVTLSCEQNLNHDAMYWYRQDPGQGLRLIYYSQIVNDFQKGDIAEGYSVSREKKESFPLTVTSAQKNPTAFYLCASSHSGGTGELFFGEGSRLTVL.